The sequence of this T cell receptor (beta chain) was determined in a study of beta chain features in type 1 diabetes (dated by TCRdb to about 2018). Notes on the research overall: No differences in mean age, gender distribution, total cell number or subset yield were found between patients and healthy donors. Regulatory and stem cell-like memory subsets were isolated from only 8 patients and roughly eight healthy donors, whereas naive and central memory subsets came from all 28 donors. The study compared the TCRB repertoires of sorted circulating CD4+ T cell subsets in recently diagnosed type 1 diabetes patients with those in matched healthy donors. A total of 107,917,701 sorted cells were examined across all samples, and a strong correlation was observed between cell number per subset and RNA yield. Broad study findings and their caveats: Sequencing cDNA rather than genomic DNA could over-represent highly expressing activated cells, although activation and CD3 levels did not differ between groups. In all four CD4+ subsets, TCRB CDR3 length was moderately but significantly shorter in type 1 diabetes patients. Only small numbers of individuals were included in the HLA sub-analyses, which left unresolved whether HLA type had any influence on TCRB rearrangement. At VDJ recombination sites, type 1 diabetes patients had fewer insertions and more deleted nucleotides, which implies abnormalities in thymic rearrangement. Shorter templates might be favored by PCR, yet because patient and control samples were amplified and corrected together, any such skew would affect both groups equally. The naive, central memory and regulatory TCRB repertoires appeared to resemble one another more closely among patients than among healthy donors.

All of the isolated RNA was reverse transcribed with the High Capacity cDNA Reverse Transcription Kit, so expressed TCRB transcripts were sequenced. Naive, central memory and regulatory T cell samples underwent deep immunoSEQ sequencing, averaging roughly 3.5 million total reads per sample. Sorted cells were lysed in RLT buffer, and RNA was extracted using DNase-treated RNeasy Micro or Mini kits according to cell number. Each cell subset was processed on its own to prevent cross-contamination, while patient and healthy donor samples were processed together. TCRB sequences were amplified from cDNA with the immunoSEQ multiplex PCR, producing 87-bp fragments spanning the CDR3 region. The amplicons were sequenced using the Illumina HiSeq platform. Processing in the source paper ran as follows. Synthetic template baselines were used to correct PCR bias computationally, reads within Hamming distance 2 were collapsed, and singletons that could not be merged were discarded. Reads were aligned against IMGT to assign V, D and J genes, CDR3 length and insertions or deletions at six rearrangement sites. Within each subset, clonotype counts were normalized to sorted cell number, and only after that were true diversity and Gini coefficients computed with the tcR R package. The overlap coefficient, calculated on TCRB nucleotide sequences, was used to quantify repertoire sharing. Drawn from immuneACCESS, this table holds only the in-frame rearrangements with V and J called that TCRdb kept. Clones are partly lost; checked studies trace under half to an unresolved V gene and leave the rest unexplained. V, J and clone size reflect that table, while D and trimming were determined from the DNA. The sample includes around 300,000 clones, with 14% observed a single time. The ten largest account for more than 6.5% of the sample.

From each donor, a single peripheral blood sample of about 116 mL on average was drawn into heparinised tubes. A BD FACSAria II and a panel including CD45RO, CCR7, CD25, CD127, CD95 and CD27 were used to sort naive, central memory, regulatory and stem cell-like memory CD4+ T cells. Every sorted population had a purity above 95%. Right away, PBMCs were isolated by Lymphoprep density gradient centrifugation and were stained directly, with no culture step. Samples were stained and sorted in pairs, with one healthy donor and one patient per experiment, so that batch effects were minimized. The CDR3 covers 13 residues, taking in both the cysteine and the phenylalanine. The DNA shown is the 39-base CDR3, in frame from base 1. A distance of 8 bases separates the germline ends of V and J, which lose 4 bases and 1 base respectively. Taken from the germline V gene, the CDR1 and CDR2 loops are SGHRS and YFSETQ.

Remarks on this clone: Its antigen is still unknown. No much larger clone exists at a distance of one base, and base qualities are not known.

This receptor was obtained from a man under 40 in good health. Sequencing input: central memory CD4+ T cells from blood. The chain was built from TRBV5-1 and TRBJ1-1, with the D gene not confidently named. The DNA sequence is TGCGCCAGCAGCGAAATCAGGAACACTGAAGCTTTCTTT. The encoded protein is CASSEIRNTEAFF.